The source of this T cell receptor beta chain is a study of cytotoxic CD8 clonotypes in ibrutinib-treated CLL. This CDR3 contains 14 residues. Germline loops: CDR1 MGHRA, CDR2 YSYEKL. V shed 4 bases, J shed 6 bases, and the junction held 8 bases outside the gene matches. The repertoire was sequenced with immunoSEQ multiplex PCR; TCRdb's copy has only in-frame clones and lacks some. The table shows about 140,000 clones, with 80% occurring only once. The sequencing used PBMCs, collected after 36 months of ibrutinib treatment. The V and J genes are TRBV4-1 and TRBJ1-1; TRBD1 matches 7 bases. This TCR derives from a human donor with chronic lymphocytic leukemia. CDR3 in amino acids: CASSRVGTAPEAFF. DNA for the CDR3: TGCGCCAGCAGCCGAGTTGGGACAGCCCCTGAAGCTTTCTTT.